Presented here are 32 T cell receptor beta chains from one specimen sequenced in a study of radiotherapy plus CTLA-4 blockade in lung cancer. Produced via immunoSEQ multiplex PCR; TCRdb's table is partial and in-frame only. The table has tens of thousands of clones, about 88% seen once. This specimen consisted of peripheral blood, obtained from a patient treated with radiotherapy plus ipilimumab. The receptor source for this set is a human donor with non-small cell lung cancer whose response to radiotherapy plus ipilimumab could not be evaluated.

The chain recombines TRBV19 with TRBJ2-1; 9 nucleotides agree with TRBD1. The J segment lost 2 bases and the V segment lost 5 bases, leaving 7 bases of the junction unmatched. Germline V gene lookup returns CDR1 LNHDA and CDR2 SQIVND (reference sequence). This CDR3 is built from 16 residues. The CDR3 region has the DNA TGTGCCAGTAGTCTTCTTCGACAGGGGGCCTACAATGAGCAGTTCTTC. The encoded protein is CASSLLRQGAYNEQFF.

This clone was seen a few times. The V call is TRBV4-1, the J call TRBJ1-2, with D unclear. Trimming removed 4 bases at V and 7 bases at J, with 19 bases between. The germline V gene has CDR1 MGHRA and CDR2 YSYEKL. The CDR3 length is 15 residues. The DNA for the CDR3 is TGCGCCAGCAGCCCACCACCATCCTCCGCGAGTGGCTACACCTTC. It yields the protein CASSPPPSSASGYTF.

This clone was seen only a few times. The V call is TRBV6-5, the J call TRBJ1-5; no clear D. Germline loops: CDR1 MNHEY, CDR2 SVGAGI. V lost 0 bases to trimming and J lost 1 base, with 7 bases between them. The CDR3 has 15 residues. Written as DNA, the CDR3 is TGTGCCAGCAGTTACTCTTCGGGGAGCAATCAGCCCCAGCATTTT. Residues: CASSYSSGSNQPQHF.

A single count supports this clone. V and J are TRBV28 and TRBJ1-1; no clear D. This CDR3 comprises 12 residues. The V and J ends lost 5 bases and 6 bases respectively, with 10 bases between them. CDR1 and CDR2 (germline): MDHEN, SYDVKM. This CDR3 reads CASSPIGAEAFF. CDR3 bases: TGTGCCAGCAGTCCCATTGGAGCTGAAGCTTTCTTT.

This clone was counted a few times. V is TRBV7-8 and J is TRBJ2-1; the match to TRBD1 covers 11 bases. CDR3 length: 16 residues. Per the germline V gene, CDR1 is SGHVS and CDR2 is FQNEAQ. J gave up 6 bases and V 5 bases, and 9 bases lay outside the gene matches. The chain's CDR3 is CASSPVSGTGGNEQFF. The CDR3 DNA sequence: TGTGCCAGCAGCCCCGTTTCCGGGACAGGGGGCAATGAGCAGTTCTTC. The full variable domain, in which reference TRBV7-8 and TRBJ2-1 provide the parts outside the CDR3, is GAGVSQSPRYKVAKRGQDVALRCDPISGHVSLFWYQQALGQGPEFLTYFQNEAQLDKSGLPSDRFFAERPEGSVSTLKIQRTQQEDSAVYLCASSPVSGTGGNEQFFGPGTRLTVL.

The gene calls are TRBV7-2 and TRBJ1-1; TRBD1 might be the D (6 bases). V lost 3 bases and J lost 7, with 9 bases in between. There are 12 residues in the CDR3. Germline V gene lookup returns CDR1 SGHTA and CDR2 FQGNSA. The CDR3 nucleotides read TGTGCCAGCAGCTTCCAACAGGGTGAAGCTTTCTTT. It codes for CASSFQQGEAFF.

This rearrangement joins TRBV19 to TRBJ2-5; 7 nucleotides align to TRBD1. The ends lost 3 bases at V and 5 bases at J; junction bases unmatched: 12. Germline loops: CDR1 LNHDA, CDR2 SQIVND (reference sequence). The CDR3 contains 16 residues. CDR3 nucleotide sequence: TGTGCCAGTAGTATTAAGGGACAGACGTTCGGTGAGACCCAGTACTTC. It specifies CASSIKGQTFGETQYF.

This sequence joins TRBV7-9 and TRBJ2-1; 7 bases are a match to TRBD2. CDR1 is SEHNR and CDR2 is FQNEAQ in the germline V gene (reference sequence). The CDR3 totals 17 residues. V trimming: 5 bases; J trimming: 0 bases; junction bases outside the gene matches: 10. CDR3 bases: TGTGCCAGCAGCCCTCGAAGCGGGGCCAGCTCCTACAATGAGCAGTTCTTC. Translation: CASSPRSGASSYNEQFF.

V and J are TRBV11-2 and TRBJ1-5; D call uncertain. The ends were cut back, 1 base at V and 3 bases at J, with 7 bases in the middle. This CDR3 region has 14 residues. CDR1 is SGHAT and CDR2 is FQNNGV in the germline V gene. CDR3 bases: TGTGCCAGCAGCTTAGCAGGCCCCAATCAGCCCCAGCATTTT. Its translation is CASSLAGPNQPQHF.

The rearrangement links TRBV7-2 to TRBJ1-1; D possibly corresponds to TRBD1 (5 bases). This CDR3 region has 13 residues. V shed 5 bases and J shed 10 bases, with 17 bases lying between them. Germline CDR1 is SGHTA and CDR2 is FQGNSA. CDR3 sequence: CASSTGDRGGAFF. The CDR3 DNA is TGTGCCAGCAGCACCGGAGATAGGGGAGGAGCTTTCTTT.

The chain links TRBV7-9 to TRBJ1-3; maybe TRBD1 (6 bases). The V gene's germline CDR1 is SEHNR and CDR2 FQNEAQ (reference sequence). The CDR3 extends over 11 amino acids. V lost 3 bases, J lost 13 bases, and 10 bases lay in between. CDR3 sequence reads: CASSFRQVIYF. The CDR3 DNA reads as TGTGCCAGCAGCTTTCGACAGGTTATATATTTT.

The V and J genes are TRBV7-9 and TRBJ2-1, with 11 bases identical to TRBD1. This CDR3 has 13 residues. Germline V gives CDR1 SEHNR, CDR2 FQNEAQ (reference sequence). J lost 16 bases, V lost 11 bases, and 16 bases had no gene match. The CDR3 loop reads CAGGVLAGQGDFF. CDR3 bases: TGTGCCGGGGGAGTTTTGGCGGGACAGGGGGATTTCTTC.

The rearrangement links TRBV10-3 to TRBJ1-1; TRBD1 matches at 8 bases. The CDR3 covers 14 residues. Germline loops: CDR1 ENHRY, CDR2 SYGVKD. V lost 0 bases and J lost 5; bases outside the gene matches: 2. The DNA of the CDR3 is TGTGCCATCAGTGAGTCGACAGGGGAGACTGAAGCTTTCTTT. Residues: CAISESTGETEAFF.

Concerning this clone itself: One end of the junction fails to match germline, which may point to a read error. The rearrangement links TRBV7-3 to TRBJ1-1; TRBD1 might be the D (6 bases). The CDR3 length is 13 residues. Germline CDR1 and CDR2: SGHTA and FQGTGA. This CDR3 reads CVSSLQGSTEAFF. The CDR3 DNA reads TGTGTCAGCAGCTTACAGGGTAGCACTGAAGCTTTCTTT.

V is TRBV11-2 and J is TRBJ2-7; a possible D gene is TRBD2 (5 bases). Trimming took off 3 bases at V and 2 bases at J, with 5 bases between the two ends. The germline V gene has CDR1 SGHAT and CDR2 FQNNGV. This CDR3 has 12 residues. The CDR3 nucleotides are TGTGCCAGCAGCTTGGGAGCCTACGAGCAGTACTTC. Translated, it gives CASSLGAYEQYF.

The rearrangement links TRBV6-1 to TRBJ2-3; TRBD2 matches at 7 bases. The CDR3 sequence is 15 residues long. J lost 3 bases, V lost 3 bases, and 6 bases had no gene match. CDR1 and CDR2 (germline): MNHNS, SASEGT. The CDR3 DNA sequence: TGTGCCAGCAGTGATGAGACAGCGGGGACAGATACGCAGTATTTT. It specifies CASSDETAGTDTQYF.

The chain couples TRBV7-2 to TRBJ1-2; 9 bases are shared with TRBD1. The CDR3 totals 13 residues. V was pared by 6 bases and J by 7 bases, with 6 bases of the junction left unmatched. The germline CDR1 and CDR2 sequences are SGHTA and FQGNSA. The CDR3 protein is CASRLQGAAGYTF. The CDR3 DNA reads TGTGCCAGCAGATTACAGGGGGCGGCTGGCTACACCTTC.

The CDR3 spells CASSLSRNTEAFF. Written as DNA, the CDR3 is TGTGCCAGCAGCTTGAGTAGAAACACTGAAGCTTTCTTT. V gene TRBV5-4 combines with J gene TRBJ1-1; D is unclear. Germline CDR1 is SGHNT and CDR2 is YYREEE (reference sequence). The germline V and J ends were trimmed by 1 base and 2 bases, with 6 bases remaining between them. The CDR3 covers 13 residues.

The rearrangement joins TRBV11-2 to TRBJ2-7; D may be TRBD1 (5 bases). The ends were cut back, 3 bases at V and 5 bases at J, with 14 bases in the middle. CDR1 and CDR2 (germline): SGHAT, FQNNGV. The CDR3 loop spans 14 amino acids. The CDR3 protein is CASSLRQREDEQYF. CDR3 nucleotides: TGTGCCAGCAGCTTGAGACAGCGTGAGGACGAGCAGTACTTC.

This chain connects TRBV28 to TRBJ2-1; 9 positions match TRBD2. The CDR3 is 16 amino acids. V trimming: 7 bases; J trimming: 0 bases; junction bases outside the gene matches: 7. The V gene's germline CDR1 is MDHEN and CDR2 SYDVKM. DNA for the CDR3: TGTGCCAGCATGGAGGGGACTAGCCCCTCCTACAATGAGCAGTTCTTC. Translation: CASMEGTSPSYNEQFF.

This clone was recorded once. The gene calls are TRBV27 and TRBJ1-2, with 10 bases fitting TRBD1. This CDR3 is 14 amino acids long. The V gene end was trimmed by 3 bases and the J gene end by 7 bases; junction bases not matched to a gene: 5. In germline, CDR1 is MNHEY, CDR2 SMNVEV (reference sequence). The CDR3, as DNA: TGTGCCAGCAGTTTTCGACAGGGGGCTTTTGGCTACACCTTC. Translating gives CASSFRQGAFGYTF.

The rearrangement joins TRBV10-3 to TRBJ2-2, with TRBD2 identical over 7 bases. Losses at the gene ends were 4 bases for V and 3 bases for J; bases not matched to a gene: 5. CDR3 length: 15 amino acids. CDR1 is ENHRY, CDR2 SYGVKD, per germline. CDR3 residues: CAISASRGDTGELFF. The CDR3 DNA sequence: TGTGCCATCAGTGCCTCCCGGGGGGACACCGGGGAGCTGTTTTTT.

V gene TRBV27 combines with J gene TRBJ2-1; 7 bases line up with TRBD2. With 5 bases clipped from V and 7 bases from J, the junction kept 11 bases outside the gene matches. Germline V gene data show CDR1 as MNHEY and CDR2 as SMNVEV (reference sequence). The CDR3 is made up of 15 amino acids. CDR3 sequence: CASSPLRLADNEQFF. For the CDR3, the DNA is TGTGCCAGCAGTCCACTTAGGCTAGCGGATAATGAGCAGTTCTTC.

In nucleotides, the CDR3 is TGTGCCAGCAGCACCTCGACAGGGCAAGCTTTCTTT. Its protein product is CASSTSTGQAFF. The rearrangement links TRBV9 to TRBJ1-1; 7 bases agree with TRBD1. Germline CDR1 is SGDLS and CDR2 is YYNGEE. V dropped 4 bases and J dropped 9; count of bases not matched to a gene: 6. The CDR3 is 12 amino acids.

The CDR3: CASSWGLAGIYEQYF. CDR3 sequence (DNA): TGTGCCAGTAGTTGGGGACTAGCGGGAATCTACGAGCAGTACTTC. The chain recombines TRBV19 with TRBJ2-7; 13 bases line up with TRBD2. V lost 5 bases, J lost 3 bases, and 4 bases stayed unmatched. Germline loops: CDR1 LNHDA, CDR2 SQIVND (reference sequence). This CDR3 spans 15 amino acids.

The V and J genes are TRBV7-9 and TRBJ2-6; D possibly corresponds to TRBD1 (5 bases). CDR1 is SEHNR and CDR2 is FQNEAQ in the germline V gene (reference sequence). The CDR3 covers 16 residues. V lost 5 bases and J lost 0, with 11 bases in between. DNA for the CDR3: TGTGCCAGCAGCGACCGACAGCGCTCTGGGGCCAACGTCCTGACTTTC. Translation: CASSDRQRSGANVLTF.

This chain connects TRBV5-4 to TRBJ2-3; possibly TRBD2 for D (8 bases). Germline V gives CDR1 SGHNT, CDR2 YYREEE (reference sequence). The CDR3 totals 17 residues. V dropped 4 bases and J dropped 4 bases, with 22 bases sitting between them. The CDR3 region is CASSVFSGGGEADTQYF. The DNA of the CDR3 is TGTGCCAGCAGCGTTTTTTCGGGAGGGGGCGAGGCAGATACGCAGTATTTT.

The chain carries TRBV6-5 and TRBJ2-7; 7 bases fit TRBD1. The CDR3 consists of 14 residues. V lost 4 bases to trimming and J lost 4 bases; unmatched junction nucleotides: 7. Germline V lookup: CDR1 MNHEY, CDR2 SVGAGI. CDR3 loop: CASSSTYRGYEQYF. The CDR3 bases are TGTGCCAGCAGTTCAACCTACAGGGGTTACGAGCAGTACTTC.

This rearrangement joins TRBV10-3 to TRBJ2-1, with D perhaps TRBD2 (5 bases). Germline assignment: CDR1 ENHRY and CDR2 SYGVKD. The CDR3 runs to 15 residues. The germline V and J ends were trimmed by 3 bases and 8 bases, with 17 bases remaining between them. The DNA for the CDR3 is TGTGCCATCAGTGACTCTACGGGGAGACGGGATGAGCAGTTCTTC. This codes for CAISDSTGRRDEQFF.

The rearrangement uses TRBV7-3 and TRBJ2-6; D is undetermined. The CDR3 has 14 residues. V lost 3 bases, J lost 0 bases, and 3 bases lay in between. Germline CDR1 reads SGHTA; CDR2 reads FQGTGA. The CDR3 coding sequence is TGTGCCAGCAGCTTTAGCTCTGGGGCCAACGTCCTGACTTTC. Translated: CASSFSSGANVLTF.

CDR3 bases: TGTGCCAGCAGCGAGGGACAGAGGGATGGCTACACCTTC. It codes for CASSEGQRDGYTF. V and J are TRBV28 and TRBJ1-2; 7 nucleotides align to TRBD1. The CDR3 has 13 residues. After removal of 6 bases from V and 6 bases from J, the junction contained 7 bases not matched to a gene. The germline gives CDR1 MDHEN, CDR2 SYDVKM.

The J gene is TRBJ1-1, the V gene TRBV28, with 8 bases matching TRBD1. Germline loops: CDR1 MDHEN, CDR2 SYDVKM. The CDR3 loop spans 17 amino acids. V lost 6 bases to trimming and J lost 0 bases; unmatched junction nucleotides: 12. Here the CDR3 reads CASSPRTGRYMNTEAFF. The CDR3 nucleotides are TGTGCCAGCAGCCCAAGGACAGGGCGCTACATGAACACTGAAGCTTTCTTT.